This entry concerns a single T cell receptor beta chain. The junction shows a germline mismatch at one end, possibly a read error. The data belong to a study of molecular identifiers for immune sequencing clone quantification. Study at large: Four portions were sequenced after RNA from approximately 22,000 or 94,000 naive CD8 cells was split five ways in replicates.

Previously reported methods and listed TCR primers produced the bulk TCR libraries. TCRdb redid the calling of the PCR reads with MiXCR, one entry per CDR3 protein. The sample includes about 640,000 distinct CDR3 sequences, about 20% of them seen just once. Construction of naive CD8 libraries employed about 18,000 to 1,100,000 sorted cells together with 10%, 30% or 50% RNA. The CDR3 contains 14 residues. The receptor's source is a human donor in good health. Some libraries in this study had Jurkat cell RNA spiked in. V gene TRBV12-3 or TRBV12-4 combines with J gene TRBJ1-2; D gene ambiguous. The sample consisted of naive CD8+ T cells from blood, with Jurkat cell RNA spiked in. Subset of the sample: FACS-sorted CD8+CD4-CCR7+CD45RA+ naive T cells. CDR3 sequence (DNA): TGTGCCAGCAGTTCGACGGGCCCTAACTCTGGCTACACCTTC. It yields the protein CASSSTGPNSGYTF.